This T cell receptor (beta chain) was sequenced for a study of T cell changes during pregnancy in multiple sclerosis. Here immunoSEQ multiplex PCR was the method, and the copy in TCRdb shows in-frame clones only, minus some. The sample shows 55,000 or so clones, 90% of them seen only once. In germline, CDR1 is KGHSH, CDR2 LQKENI. Trimming pared 2 bases from V and 7 bases from J, leaving 8 bases between. CDR3 size: 12 residues. The TCR was taken from a female donor with multiple sclerosis, enrolled in a pregnancy study. This chain uses TRBV18 with TRBJ1-1, with a weak D call TRBD1 (5 bases). The specimen was CD4+ T cells from peripheral blood mononuclear cells, collected in the first trimester of pregnancy. In DNA form, the CDR3 reads TGTGCCAGCTCACCAGGGGCCGATGAAGCTTTCTTT. This sequence encodes CASSPGADEAFF.